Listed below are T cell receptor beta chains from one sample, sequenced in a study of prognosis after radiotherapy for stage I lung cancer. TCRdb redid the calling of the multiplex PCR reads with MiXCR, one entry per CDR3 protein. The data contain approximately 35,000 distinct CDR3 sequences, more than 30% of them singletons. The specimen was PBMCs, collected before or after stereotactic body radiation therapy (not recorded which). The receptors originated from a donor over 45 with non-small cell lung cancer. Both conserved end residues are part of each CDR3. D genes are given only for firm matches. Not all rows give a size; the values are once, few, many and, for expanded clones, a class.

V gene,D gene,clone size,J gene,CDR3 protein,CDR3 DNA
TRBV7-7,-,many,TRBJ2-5,CASSTGHNNQETQYF,TGTGCTAGCAGCACCGGACACAACAACCAAGAGACCCAGTACTTC
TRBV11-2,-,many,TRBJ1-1,CASSLVSGRRNTEAFF,TGTGCCAGCAGCTTAGTCTCAGGGCGTCGGAACACTGAAGCTTTCTTT
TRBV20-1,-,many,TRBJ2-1,CSALGLGRDEQFF,TGCAGTGCCCTCGGATTGGGCCGCGATGAGCAGTTCTTC
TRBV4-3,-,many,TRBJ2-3,CASSQRGDGTQYF,TGCGCCAGCAGCCAAAGGGGGGACGGTACGCAGTATTTT
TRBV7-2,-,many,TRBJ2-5,CASSLGTQGTQYF,TGTGCCAGCAGCTTAGGTACTCAAGGGACCCAGTACTTC
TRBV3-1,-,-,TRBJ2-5,CASGLGVGETQYF,TGTGCCAGCGGGTTGGGTGTGGGAGAGACCCAGTACTTC
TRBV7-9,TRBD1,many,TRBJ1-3,CASSLVREQGDSGNTIYF,TGTGCCAGCAGCTTAGTGAGGGAACAGGGGGACTCTGGAAACACCATATATTTT
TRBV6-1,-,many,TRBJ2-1,CASSELVPLF,TGTGCCAGCAGTGAACTAGTTCCCCTCTTC
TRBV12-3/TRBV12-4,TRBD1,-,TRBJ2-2,CASSPLGTGGSGELFF,TGTGCCAGCAGTCCGTTGGGGACAGGGGGCTCCGGGGAGCTGTTTTTT
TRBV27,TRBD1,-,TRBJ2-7,CASSRPGQGVYEQYF,TGTGCCAGCAGTAGGCCGGGACAGGGGGTGTACGAGCAGTACTTC
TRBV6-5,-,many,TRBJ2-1,CASSYGVAGNEQFF,TGTGCCAGCAGTTATGGGGTGGCGGGCAATGAGCAGTTCTTC
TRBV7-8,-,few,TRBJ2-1,CASSLGPSYNEQFF,TGTGCCAGCAGCTTAGGTCCCTCCTACAATGAGCAGTTCTTC
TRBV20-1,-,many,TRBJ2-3,CSASPLLPSTDTQYF,TGCAGTGCGTCCCCCTTACTCCCTAGCACAGATACGCAGTATTTT
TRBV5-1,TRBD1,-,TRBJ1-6,CASSSSGTGVSPLHF,TGCGCCAGCAGCTCCTCCGGGACAGGGGTTTCACCCCTCCACTTT
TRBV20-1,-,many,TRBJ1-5,CSAKTVGQPQHF,TGCAGTGCAAAGACAGTTGGTCAGCCCCAGCATTTT
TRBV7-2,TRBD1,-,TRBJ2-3,CATLDRARVTDTQYF,TGTGCCACCTTGGACAGGGCCCGTGTCACAGATACGCAGTATTTT
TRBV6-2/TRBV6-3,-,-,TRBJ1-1,CASSYRGLNTEAFF,TGTGCCAGCAGTTACAGGGGACTGAACACTGAAGCTTTCTTT
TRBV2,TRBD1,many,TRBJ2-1,CASIRQGRYNEQFF,TGTGCCAGCATTAGACAGGGGAGGTACAATGAGCAGTTCTTC
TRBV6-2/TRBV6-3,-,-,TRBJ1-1,CASSYSFGPTETEAFF,TGTGCCAGCAGTTACTCGTTCGGACCCACGGAGACTGAAGCTTTCTTT
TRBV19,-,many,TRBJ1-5,CASSMVGQPQHF,TGTGCCAGTAGTATGGTTGGGCAGCCCCAGCATTTT
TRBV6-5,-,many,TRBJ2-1,CASSYPQYVRTGRYNEQFF,TGTGCCAGCAGTTACCCTCAATACGTCCGGACGGGGCGGTACAATGAGCAGTTCTTC
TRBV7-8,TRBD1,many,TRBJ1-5,CASSQGQGYNQPQHF,TGTGCCAGCAGCCAAGGACAGGGCTACAATCAGCCCCAGCATTTT
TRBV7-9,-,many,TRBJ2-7,CASSQTPGNEQYF,TGTGCCAGCAGCCAAACCCCAGGTAATGAGCAGTACTTC
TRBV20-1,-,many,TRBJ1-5,CSATANAASNQPQHF,TGCAGTGCTACCGCAAACGCGGCTAGCAATCAGCCCCAGCATTTT
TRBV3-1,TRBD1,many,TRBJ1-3,CASSRELSGGLGNTIYF,TGTGCCAGCAGCCGCGAACTTTCAGGGGGCTTGGGAAACACCATATATTTT
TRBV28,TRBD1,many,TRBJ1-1,CASSSPGQAMNTEAFF,TGTGCCAGCAGTTCCCCGGGACAGGCCATGAACACTGAAGCTTTCTTT
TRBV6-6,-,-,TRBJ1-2,CASSYCFRRDYGYTF,TGTGCCAGCAGTTACTGCTTCCGACGGGACTATGGCTACACCTTC
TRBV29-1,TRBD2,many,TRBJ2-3,CSVEGLAGELTDTQYF,TGCAGCGTTGAAGGCCTAGCGGGGGAGTTGACAGATACGCAGTATTTT
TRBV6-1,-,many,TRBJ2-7,CASSRWGGFYEQYF,TGTGCCAGCAGCAGGTGGGGAGGTTTCTACGAGCAGTACTTC
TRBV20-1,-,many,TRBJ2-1,CSARDVWGVGEQFF,TGCAGTGCTAGAGATGTGTGGGGGGTCGGTGAGCAGTTCTTC
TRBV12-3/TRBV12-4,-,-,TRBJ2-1,CASSLLEGGFNEQFF,TGTGCCAGCAGTTTGCTAGAGGGGGGGTTCAATGAGCAGTTCTTC
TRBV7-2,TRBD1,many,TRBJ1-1,CASSSLTGGAGTEAFF,TGTGCCAGCAGCTCGCTAACAGGGGGAGCGGGCACTGAAGCTTTCTTT
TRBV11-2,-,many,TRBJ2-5,CASSLNLAKTQYF,TGTGCCAGCAGCTTGAATCTAGCGAAGACCCAGTACTTC
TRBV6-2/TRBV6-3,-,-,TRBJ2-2,CASSYHRTATNTGELFF,TGTGCCAGCAGTTATCATCGGACAGCCACGAACACCGGGGAGCTGTTTTTT
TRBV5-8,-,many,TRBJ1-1,CASSRQVNTEAFF,TGTGCCAGCAGCCGACAGGTAAACACTGAAGCTTTCTTT
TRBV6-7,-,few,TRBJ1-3,CASSSQTTGGNTIYF,TGTGCCAGCAGTTCTCAAACGACAGGAGGAAACACCATATATTTT
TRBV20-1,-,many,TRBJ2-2,CSAPDGNTGELFF,TGCAGTGCACCGGACGGGAACACCGGGGAGCTGTTTTTT
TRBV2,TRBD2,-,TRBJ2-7,CAGRLAGTSYEQYF,TGTGCCGGCCGACTAGCGGGCACATCCTACGAGCAGTACTTC
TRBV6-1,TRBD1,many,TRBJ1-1,CATGQGRTGTEAFF,TGTGCCACGGGCCAGGGACGGACAGGGACTGAAGCTTTCTTT
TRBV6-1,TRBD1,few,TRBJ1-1,CASSRRGGYTEAFF,TGTGCCAGCAGTCGCAGGGGGGGTTATACTGAAGCTTTCTTT
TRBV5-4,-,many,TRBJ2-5,CASSKAGYAETQYF,TGTGCCAGCAGCAAAGCAGGGTATGCAGAGACCCAGTACTTC